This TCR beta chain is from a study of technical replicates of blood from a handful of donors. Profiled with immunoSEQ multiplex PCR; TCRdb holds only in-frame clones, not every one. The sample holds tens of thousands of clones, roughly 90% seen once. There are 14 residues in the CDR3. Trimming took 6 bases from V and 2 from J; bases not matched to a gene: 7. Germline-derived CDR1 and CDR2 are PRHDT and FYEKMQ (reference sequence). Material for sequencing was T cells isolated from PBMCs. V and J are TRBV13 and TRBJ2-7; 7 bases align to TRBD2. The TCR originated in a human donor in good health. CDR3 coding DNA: TGTGCCAGCAGTGGAAGCGGGGCAACCTACGAGCAGTACTTC. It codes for CASSGSGATYEQYF. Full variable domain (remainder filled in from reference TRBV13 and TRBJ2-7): AAGVIQSPRHLIKEKRETATLKCYPIPRHDTVYWYQQGPGQDPQFLISFYEKMQSDKGSIPDRFSAQQFSDYHSELNMSSLELGDSALYFCASSGSGATYEQYFGPGTRLTVT.